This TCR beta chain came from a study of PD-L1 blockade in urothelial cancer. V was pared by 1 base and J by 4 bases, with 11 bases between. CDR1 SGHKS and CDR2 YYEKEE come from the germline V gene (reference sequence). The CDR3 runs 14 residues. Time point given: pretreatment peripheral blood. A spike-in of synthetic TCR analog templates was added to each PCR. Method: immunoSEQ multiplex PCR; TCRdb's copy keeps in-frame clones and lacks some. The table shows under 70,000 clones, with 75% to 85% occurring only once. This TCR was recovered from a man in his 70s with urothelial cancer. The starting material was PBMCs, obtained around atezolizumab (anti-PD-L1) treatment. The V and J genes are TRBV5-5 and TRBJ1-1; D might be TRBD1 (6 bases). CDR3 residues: CASSLWQGSTEAFF. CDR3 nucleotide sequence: TGTGCCAGCAGCTTGTGGCAGGGGTCCACTGAAGCTTTCTTT.